This T cell receptor beta chain originates from a study of cytomegalovirus exposure and HLA in healthy donors. Both 60 Vbeta primers and 13 Jbeta primers went into the PCR. This table comes from immunoSEQ multiplex PCR, and its TCRdb copy is limited to in-frame clones, with some not included. The sample lists 100,000 to 150,000 clones; approximately 70% were seen once. Trimming removed 5 bases from V and 0 bases from J, with 8 bases in between. This CDR3 has 14 residues. Germline values: CDR1 LNHDA, CDR2 SQIVND (reference sequence). Sequencing was performed on PBMCs. The genes are TRBV19 and TRBJ1-5, with D tentatively TRBD1 (6 bases). This TCR came from a woman aged 55-75 years in good health and CMV-seropositive. CDR3 bases: TGTGCCAGTAGTGGCAGGGGTAGCAATCAGCCCCAGCATTTT. This gives the protein CASSGRGSNQPQHF.